This TCR beta chain stems from a study of blood T cells in healthy people across ages. A J-beta primer mix and a sample-barcoded 5' primer were used in a second PCR of roughly 6 to 11 cycles. The template-switch adaptor was a 5' adaptor with 12 random nucleotides. It tagged each cDNA molecule. TCRdb reprocessed the 5' RACE reads via MiXCR and lists one record per CDR3 protein. The table has roughly 860,000 distinct CDR3 sequences, about 62% seen once. Germline values: CDR1 MNHEY, CDR2 SVGAGI. The CDR3 has 13 amino acids. V lost 5 bases, J lost 13 bases, and 18 bases lay in between. Sequencing was carried out using blood. The V gene is TRBV6-5, the J gene TRBJ2-4; possible D gene TRBD1, 6 bases. The sequence derives from a man aged 25 to 45 in good health. CDR3 nucleotides: TGTGCCAGCAGTCCAAACCTACAGGGTAGGCAGTACTTC. This translates into CASSPNLQGRQYF.